This TCR beta chain was observed in a study of blood T cell repertoires in COVID-19. TCRdb keeps only in-frame clones here, not all; method: immunoSEQ multiplex PCR. The profile shows 200,000 to 250,000 clones, approximately 78% of them singletons. Specimen: peripheral blood. This sequence was found in a woman aged 65 to 85 with COVID-19, enrolled during active disease.

CDR3 sequence: CASSMGTGGIDTQYF. The CDR3 DNA reads as TGTGCCAGTAGTATGGGGACAGGGGGCATAGATACGCAGTATTTT. This chain uses TRBV19 with TRBJ2-3; TRBD1 matches 12 bases. The CDR3 is 15 residues long. V dropped 3 bases and J dropped 5; count of bases not matched to a gene: 3. Per the germline V gene, CDR1 is LNHDA and CDR2 is SQIVND (reference sequence).